This T cell receptor beta chain emerged from a study of blood T cell repertoires in COVID-19. Across the study: From the United States, Italy and Spain came samples of acute and convalescent COVID-19. The cDNA or gDNA used as material had been derived from T cells, B-cell-depleted T cells, or PBMCs.

Per the original methods: Nucleated cell number was recorded as an estimate derived from reference gene primer amplification. The data were produced by immunoSEQ multiplex PCR, yet TCRdb's version contains in-frame clones alone and is incomplete. V, J and clone size are those of that table, while D and trimming were read from the DNA. The sample consists of roughly 100,000 clones, 80% of them appearing once. Remarks on this clone: The same CDR3 arises from other DNA sequences in this sample as well.

This CDR3 contains 14 residues. Trimming left V 8 bases short and J 1 base short, with 15 bases between. From germline, CDR1 is SEHNR and CDR2 FQNEAQ (reference sequence). The sequenced material came from peripheral blood. This TCR derives from a human donor in a cohort sampled during active COVID-19. The chain links TRBV7-9 to TRBJ2-7; D might be TRBD1 (5 bases). Written as DNA, the CDR3 is TGTGCCAGCTCCTTCTCAGGGTCTTCCTACGAGCAGTACTTC. This encodes CASSFSGSSYEQYF. The entire variable domain, with the rest obtained from reference TRBV7-9 and TRBJ2-7, is as follows: DTGVSQNPRHKITKRGQNVTFRCDPISEHNRLYWYRQTLGQGPEFLTYFQNEAQLEKSRLLSDRFSAERPKGSFSTLEIQRTEQGDSAMYLCASSFSGSSYEQYFGPGTRLTVT.